This is a list of T cell receptor beta chains from one sample in a study of blood T cells in healthy people across ages. TCRdb used MiXCR to reprocess the 5' RACE reads, holding one entry per CDR3 protein. This table holds over a million distinct CDR3 sequences, roughly 45% found once. The sequenced sample was blood. The receptors were gathered from a woman under 30 in good health. CDR3s include the opening cysteine and the closing phenylalanine or tryptophan. The order of the fields is D gene, clone size, J gene, V gene, CDR3 DNA, CDR3 protein. D genes are given only for firm matches. Clone size, where shown, is once, few, many, or a class for clones that have expanded.

TRBD1 NA TRBJ2-7 TRBV18 TGCGCCAGCTCACCATCCCGGGACAGCCCATACGAGCAGTACTTC CASSPSRDSPYEQYF
NA few TRBJ1-1 TRBV5-1 TGCGCCAGCGCCCATGGCGGTGCCCCTGAAGCTTTCTTT CASAHGGAPEAFF
NA NA TRBJ1-2 TRBV6-1 TGTGCCAGCAGTGGTCCGGGACGGGAGAACTATGGCTACACCTTC CASSGPGRENYGYTF
TRBD2 few TRBJ2-1 TRBV14 TGTGCCAGCAGCCATATACTAGCGGGAGTCGAGCAGTTCTTC CASSHILAGVEQFF
TRBD1 once TRBJ2-5 TRBV10-3 TGTGCCATCATTGGGACAGGGGACGGCAGGACCCAGTACTTC CAIIGTGDGRTQYF
NA NA TRBJ2-7 TRBV27 TGTGCCAGCAGTTTGTCTAATAGGGGGGAGAAATCCTACGAGCAGTACTTC CASSLSNRGEKSYEQYF
NA NA TRBJ1-1 TRBV6-5 TGTGCCAGCAGGGACACTAAGAACACTGAAGCTTTCTTT CASRDTKNTEAFF
NA NA TRBJ2-1 TRBV20-1 TGCAGTGCTAGAGTCGCAGGGGTCAATGAGCAGTTCTTC CSARVAGVNEQFF
TRBD2 NA TRBJ2-1 TRBV30 TGTGCCTGGAGGGGACTAGCGGGAGCGGGCGGCTCCTACAATGAGCAGTTCTTC CAWRGLAGAGGSYNEQFF
NA few TRBJ2-4 TRBV2 TGTGCCAGCAGGATCGTTGATGGCAAAAACATTCAGTACTTC CASRIVDGKNIQYF
TRBD2 NA TRBJ2-1 TRBV6-5 TGTGCCAGCAGTTACTCAGGACTAGCGGGCGATAACTACAATGAGCAGTTCTTC CASSYSGLAGDNYNEQFF
NA NA TRBJ2-5 TRBV28 TGTGCCAGCCGCACCCTAGGGGGGCCCCAAGAGACCCAGTACTTC CASRTLGGPQETQYF
NA few TRBJ2-3 TRBV4-1 TGCGCCAGCAGCCAAGGGCACGGATTTTCCACAGATACGCAGTATTTT CASSQGHGFSTDTQYF
NA few TRBJ1-5 TRBV20-1 TGCAGTGCTAGCTCCGATACCACGACGATCCGGAATCAGCCCCAGCATTTT CSASSDTTTIRNQPQHF
NA few TRBJ2-7 TRBV7-9 TGTGCCAGCAGCCCCAGTGGGGCAGGATACGAGCAGTACTTC CASSPSGAGYEQYF